The entry that follows covers one T cell receptor beta chain sequence. This record comes from a study of blood T cell repertoires in COVID-19. The overall study: The study drew acute and convalescent COVID-19 samples from the United States, Italy and Spain. T cells, B-cell-depleted T cells, or PBMCs provided the cDNA or gDNA that served as material.

Study processing details: Estimation of nucleated cell counts was performed using reference gene primer amplification. Some clones are missing from TCRdb's copy, which holds only in-frame ones; the method was immunoSEQ multiplex PCR. D and trimming were read from the DNA, whereas the V and J calls and clone size are those reported in that table. The top ten hold more than 5% of the sample, which has 110,000 to 150,000 clones, more than 85% seen once. The CDR3 has 15 residues. The germline CDR1 and CDR2 sequences are MDHEN and SYDVKM. V dropped 5 bases and J dropped 7; count of bases not matched to a gene: 9.

The source of this sequence is a human donor in a cohort sampled during active COVID-19. Sequences were obtained from peripheral blood. The chain joins TRBV28 to TRBJ1-4; TRBD1 matches at 8 bases. CDR3 region: CASSTSTGVGEKLFF. For the CDR3, the DNA is TGTGCCAGCAGTACATCGACAGGGGTGGGTGAAAAACTGTTTTTT.